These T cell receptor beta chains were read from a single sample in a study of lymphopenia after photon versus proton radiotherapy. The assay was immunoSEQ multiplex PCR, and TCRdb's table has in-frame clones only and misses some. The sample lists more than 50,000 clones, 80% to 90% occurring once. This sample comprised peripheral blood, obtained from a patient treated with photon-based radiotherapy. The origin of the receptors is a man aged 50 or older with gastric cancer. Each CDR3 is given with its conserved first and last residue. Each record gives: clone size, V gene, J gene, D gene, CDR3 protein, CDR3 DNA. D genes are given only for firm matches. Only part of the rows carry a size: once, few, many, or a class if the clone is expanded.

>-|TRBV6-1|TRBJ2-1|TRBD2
CASSERLAGAFEQFF
TGTGCCAGCAGTGAACGTCTAGCGGGAGCCTTTGAGCAGTTCTTC
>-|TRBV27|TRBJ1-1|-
CASSLSIGLTEAFF
TGTGCCAGCAGTTTATCGATTGGCTTAACTGAAGCTTTCTTT
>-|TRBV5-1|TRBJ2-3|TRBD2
CASTITSGRVSQYF
TGCGCCAGCACCATAACTAGCGGGAGGGTTTCGCAGTATTTT
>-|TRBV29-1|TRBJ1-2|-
CSVDVLKGFGLDGYTF
TGCAGCGTTGATGTTCTCAAAGGGTTCGGCTTGGATGGCTACACCTTC
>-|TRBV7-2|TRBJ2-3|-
CASSLVAPQSQYF
TGTGCCAGCAGCTTAGTTGCGCCCCAATCGCAGTATTTT
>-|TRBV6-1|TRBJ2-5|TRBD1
CASTQDRGETQYF
TGTGCCAGCACTCAAGACAGGGGAGAGACCCAGTACTTC
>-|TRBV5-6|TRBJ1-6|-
CASSQRGIASPLHF
TGTGCCAGCAGCCAGAGGGGGATAGCTTCACCCCTCCACTTT
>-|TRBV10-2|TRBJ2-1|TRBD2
CASSPLAGYNEQFF
TGCGCCAGCAGTCCACTAGCGGGCTACAATGAGCAGTTCTTC
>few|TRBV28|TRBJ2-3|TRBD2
CASSLRLAGVRDTQYF
TGTGCCAGCAGTTTAAGGCTAGCGGGAGTCCGAGATACGCAGTATTTT
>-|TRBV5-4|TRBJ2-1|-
CASSSTTYNEQFF
TGTGCCAGCAGCTCAACTACCTACAATGAGCAGTTCTTC
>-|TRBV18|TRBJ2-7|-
CASSPAASSYEQYF
TGTGCCAGCTCACCAGCAGCTAGCTCCTACGAGCAGTACTTC
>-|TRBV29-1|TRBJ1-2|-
CSVSLNKQNGYTF
TGCAGCGTTAGTCTAAACAAACAAAATGGCTACACCTTC
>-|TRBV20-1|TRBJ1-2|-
CSTEDARGYTF
TGCAGTACGGAAGACGCGAGGGGCTACACCTTC
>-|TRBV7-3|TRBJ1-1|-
CASSPTGTEAFF
TGTGCCAGCAGCCCGACGGGGACTGAAGCTTTCTTT
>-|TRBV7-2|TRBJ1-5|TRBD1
CASSSDRALNQPQHF
TGTGCCAGCAGTTCCGACAGGGCTCTTAATCAGCCCCAGCATTTT
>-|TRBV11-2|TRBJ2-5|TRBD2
CASSLLAGGGYQETQYF
TGTGCCAGCAGCCTACTAGCGGGAGGAGGGTACCAAGAGACCCAGTACTTC
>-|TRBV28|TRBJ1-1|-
CASTRQGRGNTEAFF
TGTGCCAGCACAAGGCAGGGCCGAGGGAACACTGAAGCTTTCTTT
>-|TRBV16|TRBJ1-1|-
CASSQRAGVTEAFF
TGTGCCAGCAGCCAACGAGCAGGAGTGACTGAAGCTTTCTTT
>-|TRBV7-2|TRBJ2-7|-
CASTPGLGSGSYEQYF
TGTGCCAGCACCCCGGGATTGGGGTCAGGCTCCTACGAGCAGTACTTC
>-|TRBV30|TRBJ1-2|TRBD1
CAWSKKGAGGYTF
TGTGCCTGGAGTAAAAAGGGGGCGGGTGGCTACACCTTC
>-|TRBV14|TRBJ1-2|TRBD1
CASSERQGANYGYTF
TGTGCCAGCAGCGAAAGACAGGGGGCCAACTATGGCTACACCTTC
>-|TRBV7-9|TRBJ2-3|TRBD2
CASSFLPLAGGGGTDTQYF
TGTGCCAGCAGCTTTCTCCCCCTAGCGGGAGGGGGTGGCACAGATACGCAGTATTTT
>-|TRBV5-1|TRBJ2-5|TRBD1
CASSFSQGVTGETQYF
TGCGCCAGCAGCTTCAGTCAGGGGGTCACTGGGGAGACCCAGTACTTC
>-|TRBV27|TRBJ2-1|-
CASSPFERATYNEQFF
TGTGCCAGCAGTCCGTTTGAGCGGGCTACCTACAATGAGCAGTTCTTC
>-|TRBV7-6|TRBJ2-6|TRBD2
CASSLVSLAGGPGGANVLTF
TGTGCCAGCAGCTTAGTTAGTCTAGCGGGAGGGCCGGGAGGGGCCAACGTCCTGACTTTC
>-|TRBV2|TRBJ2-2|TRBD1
CASSEASPYGDRVTGELFF
TGTGCCAGCAGTGAAGCTTCCCCTTATGGCGACAGGGTCACCGGGGAGCTGTTTTTT
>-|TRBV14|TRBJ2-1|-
CASSQDRTAQPRYNEQFF
TGTGCCAGCAGCCAAGATAGAACGGCCCAGCCCAGATACAATGAGCAGTTCTTC
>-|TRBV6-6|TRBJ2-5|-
CASSLPGVQETQYF
TGTGCCAGCAGTTTACCAGGGGTCCAAGAGACCCAGTACTTC
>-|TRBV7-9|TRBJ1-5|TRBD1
CASSNPSGQGSASNQPQHF
TGTGCCAGCAGTAACCCTTCGGGACAGGGTTCCGCTAGCAATCAGCCCCAGCATTTT
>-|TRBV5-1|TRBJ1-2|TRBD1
CASSLDRAGGYTF
TGCGCCAGCAGCCTTGACAGGGCTGGGGGCTACACCTTC
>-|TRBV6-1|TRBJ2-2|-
CASSDRGTYTGELFF
TGTGCCAGCAGTGACAGGGGAACATACACCGGGGAGCTGTTTTTT
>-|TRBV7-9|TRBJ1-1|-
CASSLVQGRTEAFF
TGTGCCAGCAGCTTAGTACAGGGAAGGACTGAAGCTTTCTTT
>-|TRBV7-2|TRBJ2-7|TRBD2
CASIENLGGYEQYF
TGTGCCAGCATCGAAAACCTCGGGGGGTACGAGCAGTACTTC
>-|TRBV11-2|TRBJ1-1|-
CASSFSDSEAFF
TGTGCCAGCAGCTTTTCGGACAGTGAAGCTTTCTTT
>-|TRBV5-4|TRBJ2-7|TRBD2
CASSLGTSGSNEQYF
TGTGCCAGCAGCTTGGGGACTAGCGGGAGCAACGAGCAGTACTTC
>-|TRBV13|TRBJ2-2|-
CASSRTGRVGELFF
TGTGCCAGCAGCCGGACGGGCAGGGTCGGGGAGCTGTTTTTT
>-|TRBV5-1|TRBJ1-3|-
CASSSQGGSGNIIYF
TGCGCCAGCAGCTCCCAAGGGGGATCTGGAAACATCATATATTTT
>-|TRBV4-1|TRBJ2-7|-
CASSRTTGEFYEQYF
TGCGCCAGCAGCCGGACGACTGGGGAGTTCTACGAGCAGTACTTC
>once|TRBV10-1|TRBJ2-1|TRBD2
CASSEWVAGGLNEQFF
TGCGCCAGCAGTGAGTGGGTAGCGGGAGGGTTGAATGAGCAGTTCTTC
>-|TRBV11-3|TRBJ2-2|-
CASSLGGSGAGELFF
TGTGCCAGCAGCTTAGGTGGTTCGGGGGCCGGGGAGCTGTTTTTT
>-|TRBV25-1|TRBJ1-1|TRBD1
CASSVGTANTEAFF
TGTGCCAGCAGTGTAGGGACAGCGAACACTGAAGCTTTCTTT
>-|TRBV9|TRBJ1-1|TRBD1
CASSPQGDRMNTEAFF
TGTGCCAGCAGCCCTCAAGGGGACAGGATGAACACTGAAGCTTTCTTT
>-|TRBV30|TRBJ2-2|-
CAWSARGGRTGELFF
TGTGCCTGGAGTGCCAGAGGGGGTAGAACCGGGGAGCTGTTTTTT